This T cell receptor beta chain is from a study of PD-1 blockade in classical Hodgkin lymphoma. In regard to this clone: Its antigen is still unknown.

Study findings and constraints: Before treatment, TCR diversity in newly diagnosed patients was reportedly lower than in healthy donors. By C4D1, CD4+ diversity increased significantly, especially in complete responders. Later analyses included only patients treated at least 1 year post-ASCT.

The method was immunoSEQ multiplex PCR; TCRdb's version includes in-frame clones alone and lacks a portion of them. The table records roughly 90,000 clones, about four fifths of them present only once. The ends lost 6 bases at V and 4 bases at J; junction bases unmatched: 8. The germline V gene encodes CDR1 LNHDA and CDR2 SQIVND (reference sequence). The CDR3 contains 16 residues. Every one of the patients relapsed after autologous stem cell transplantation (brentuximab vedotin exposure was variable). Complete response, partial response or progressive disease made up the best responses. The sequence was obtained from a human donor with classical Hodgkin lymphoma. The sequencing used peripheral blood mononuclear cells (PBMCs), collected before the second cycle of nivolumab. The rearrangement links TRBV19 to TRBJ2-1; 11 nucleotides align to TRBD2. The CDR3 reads CASSERLAGRYNEQFF. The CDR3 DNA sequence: TGTGCCAGTAGCGAGAGACTAGCGGGGCGGTACAATGAGCAGTTCTTC.